This TCR beta chain stems from a study of CXCR3-negative and CXCR3-positive naive CD8 T cells. General study results and limits: Diversity ran similarly high across both naive subsets but far lower in memory CD8+ cells. Naive CXCR3-positive cells had TRB CDR3s more hydrophobic than those of CXCR3-negative naive cells.

CDR3 size: 16 residues. Germline assignment: CDR1 SGDLS and CDR2 YYNGEE. As regards this clonotype: The antigen is undetermined.

UMI-labeled TRB cDNA libraries were prepared by 5' RACE. TCRdb reanalyzed the 5' RACE reads and collapses them to one entry per CDR3 protein, without DNA. This sample's clone table lists over 100,000 distinct CDR3 sequences. This chain links TRBV9 with TRBJ2-1. This receptor was taken from a human donor in good health. Some clones in this sample may be carry-over from other donors' samples. Sample: naive CXCR3+ CD8+ T cells from blood. Subset here: CD45RO-CCR7+CD27+CD95- naive CD8+ T cells expressing CXCR3 (TNR3+). This chain's CDR3 is CASSVFVSSSYNEQFF.